The 25 T cell receptor beta chains in this list originate from one sample, sequenced in a study of human T cells and chemical hapten exposure (dated by TCRdb to the early 2020s). Library method: RACE. Instrument on record: NextSeq 500. TCRdb reprocessing: public reads trimmed at Q25 with fastp, clones called with MiXCR, in-frame beta chains kept. Rows with one shared CDR3 protein collapse into an entry with the most common genes and DNA. This sample gives approximately 34,000 distinct CDR3 sequences in total; roughly 6.4% of them show up just once. In total, the top ten clones hold roughly 9.2% of the sample. The sample's time point label, decoded: patch test 1, 2 weeks after DPC sensitization. The intended sense of this specimen's treatment or condition label: therapeutic diphenylcyclopropenone sensitization with weekly scalp DPC. Total RNA was extracted from unfractionated whole blood that had been collected in Tempus Blood RNA tubes.

The sample here was whole blood, taken in connection with sensitization to the hapten diphenylcyclopropenone (DPC). The origin of the receptors is a woman between 25 and 40 years old with alopecia areata. Some clones in this sample may be carry-over from other donors' samples.

This clonotype was observed at least ten times. The CDR3 spells CASSFQGAYNEQFF. The CDR3 DNA follows: TGTGCCAGCAGTTTTCAGGGGGCCTACAATGAGCAGTTCTTC. This chain connects TRBV27 to TRBJ2-1; 7 positions match TRBD1. Germline V gene data show CDR1 as MNHEY and CDR2 as SMNVEV (reference sequence). V shed 3 bases, J shed 2 bases, and the junction held 1 base outside the gene matches. This CDR3 has 14 amino acids.

This rearrangement joins TRBV18 to TRBJ2-3; 9 nucleotides line up with TRBD1. The trim removed 0 bases at V and 4 bases at J, leaving 5 bases unmatched. Germline CDR1 is KGHSH and CDR2 is LQKENI. The CDR3 runs 16 residues. The CDR3 sequence is CASSPPGTGNPDTQYF. The CDR3 DNA is TGTGCCAGCTCACCACCCGGGACAGGGAATCCAGATACGCAGTATTTT.

The J gene is TRBJ1-3, the V gene TRBV4-1, with a possible D match to TRBD1 (5 bases). Germline CDR1 MGHRA, CDR2 YSYEKL. Between the trimmed V and J ends, which lost 4 bases and 0 bases, there was a span of 16 bases. The CDR3 runs 17 residues. Here the CDR3 DNA reads TGCGCCAGCAGCCTGGCTGGGACTTCGAACTCTGGAAACACCATATATTTT. This gives the protein CASSLAGTSNSGNTIYF.

Many counts were recorded for this clonotype. The V and J genes are TRBV5-1 and TRBJ1-6; 7 positions agree with TRBD1. There are 15 residues in the CDR3. CDR1 and CDR2 from the germline V gene are SGHRS and YFSETQ. Trimming removed 0 bases from V and 9 bases from J; junction bases left unmatched: 6. CDR3 nucleotides: TGCGCCAGCAGCTTGGGAAGGGCAGGGGGTTCACCCCTCCACTTT. It specifies CASSLGRAGGSPLHF.

This clonotype came up many times. The chain links TRBV6-1 to TRBJ1-5; D remains ambiguous. In germline, CDR1 is MNHNS, CDR2 SASEGT. There are 13 residues in the CDR3. The germline V and J ends were trimmed by 3 bases and 0 bases, with 3 bases remaining between them. The DNA for the CDR3 is TGTGCCAGCAGTGACGCTAGCAATCAGCCCCAGCATTTT. This encodes CASSDASNQPQHF.

This clonotype occurred many times. This rearrangement joins TRBV4-1 to TRBJ1-5; D uncertain. Germline CDR1 is MGHRA and CDR2 is YSYEKL. Trimming removed 1 base from V and 4 bases from J, with 5 bases in between. The CDR3 sequence is 13 residues long. The DNA for the CDR3 is TGCGCCAGCAGCCAAGGCCCAAATCAGCCCCAGCATTTT. Translated: CASSQGPNQPQHF.

This clonotype was seen ten or more times. The chain employs TRBV7-9 and TRBJ2-5; D is ambiguous. Looked up from germline, CDR1 is SEHNR and CDR2 is FQNEAQ (reference sequence). The CDR3 is 12 amino acids. V was clipped by 7 bases and J by 5 bases, with 11 bases between them. CDR3 nucleotides: TGTGCCAGCACCCCCACCCTTGAGACCCAGTACTTC. This translates into CASTPTLETQYF.

Concerning this clonotype: It is likely a read error, because the conserved phenylalanine at the end of the CDR3 is missing. The genes are TRBV5-1 and TRBJ2-3; D may be TRBD1 (6 bases). CDR1 and CDR2 from the germline V gene are SGHRS and YFSETQ. V lost 5 bases to trimming and J lost 4 bases, with 11 bases between them. CDR3 length: 13 amino acids. CDR3: CASRKGVSDTQYL. In DNA form, the CDR3 reads TGCGCCAGCAGAAAGGGGGTCTCAGATACGCAGTATCTT.

This clonotype was picked up a small number of times. J is TRBJ1-2 and V is TRBV28; possibly TRBD1 for D (6 bases). Germline V gene lookup returns CDR1 MDHEN and CDR2 SYDVKM. The length of the CDR3 is 15 residues. V was cut by 5 bases and J by 3 bases, with 16 bases left in between. The CDR3 coding sequence is TGTGCCAGCAGTCCCTCCGGGACACTCCACTATGGCTACACCTTC. Translated, it gives CASSPSGTLHYGYTF.

V is TRBV13 and J is TRBJ1-6, with 9 bases lining up with TRBD1. The V and J ends lost 5 bases and 8 bases, in that order; junction bases with no gene match: 4. The germline V gene encodes CDR1 PRHDT and CDR2 FYEKMQ (reference sequence). This CDR3 region has 14 residues. The CDR3, as DNA: TGTGCCAGCAGCCGGGACAGGGAAGATTCACCCCTCCACTTT. Translated, it gives CASSRDREDSPLHF. Based on the CDR3 plus reference TRBV13 and TRBJ1-6, the full variable domain is AAGVIQSPRHLIKEKRETATLKCYPIPRHDTVYWYQQGPGQDPQFLISFYEKMQSDKGSIPDRFSAQQFSDYHSELNMSSLELGDSALYFCASSRDREDSPLHFGNGTRLTVT.

This clonotype was found many times. The chain recombines TRBV11-1 with TRBJ1-5; tentatively, D is TRBD1 (6 bases). CDR3 size: 13 residues. V shed 3 bases and J shed 7 bases, with 10 bases lying between them. CDR1 is SGHAT and CDR2 is FQDESV in the germline V gene (reference sequence). Here the CDR3 reads CASSLGAGQPQHF. CDR3 in DNA: TGTGCCAGCAGCTTGGGGGCGGGACAGCCCCAGCATTTT. The complete variable domain, with remaining parts taken from reference TRBV11-1 and TRBJ1-5, reads EAEVAQSPRYKITEKSQAVAFWCDPISGHATLYWYRQILGQGPELLVQFQDESVVDDSQLPKDRFSAERLKGVDSTLKIQPAELGDSAMYLCASSLGAGQPQHFGDGTRLSIL.

A few counts support this clonotype. Here the CDR3 reads CSASDREGLHTEAFF. CDR3 bases: TGCAGTGCTAGTGACAGGGAAGGTTTGCACACTGAAGCTTTCTTT. J is TRBJ1-1 and V is TRBV20-1; TRBD1 matches 7 bases. The CDR3 runs to 15 residues. Germline V lookup: CDR1 DFQATT, CDR2 SNEGSKA (reference sequence). With 3 bases clipped from V and 3 bases from J, the junction kept 10 bases outside the gene matches.

This clonotype was counted a few times. The V and J genes are TRBV10-3 and TRBJ2-7; weak D call: TRBD1 (7 bases). CDR3 length equals 16 residues. Deletions cut 1 base from V and 2 bases from J, with 15 bases between. Germline CDR1 ENHRY, CDR2 SYGVKD. As DNA, the CDR3 is TGTGCCATCAGTGAGTTTGGAGGGGGCCGTACCTACGAGCAGTACTTC. Translating gives CAISEFGGGRTYEQYF.

By proportion, this clonotype is medium-sized. V and J are TRBV6-6 and TRBJ2-7, with TRBD1 matching 7 bases. The germline V gene encodes CDR1 MNHNY and CDR2 SVGAGI (reference sequence). V lost 6 bases to trimming and J lost 4 bases; unmatched junction nucleotides: 9. The CDR3 has 14 residues. The CDR3 coding sequence is TGTGCCAGCAGCGAACGGGACAGTTTTTACGAGCAGTACTTC. This codes for CASSERDSFYEQYF.

In this sample, this clonotype turned up many times. V and J are TRBV6-5 and TRBJ1-6; 10 bases are a match to TRBD1. There are 18 residues in the CDR3. The V and J ends lost 2 bases and 0 bases, in that order; junction bases with no gene match: 4. Germline V gene data show CDR1 as MNHEY and CDR2 as SVGAGI. CDR3 coding DNA: TGTGCCAGCAGTTACACGGGACAGGGGAGCTCCTATAATTCACCCCTCCACTTT. Its protein is CASSYTGQGSSYNSPLHF.

This clonotype was counted only a few times. The V call is TRBV5-4, the J call TRBJ1-1; TRBD1 is a possible D gene (5 bases). CDR3 length equals 14 residues. Trimming left V 1 base short and J 1 base short, with 8 bases between. Germline CDR1 is SGHNT and CDR2 is YYREEE (reference sequence). CDR3 in DNA: TGTGCCAGCAGCTTGTGGCAGGGGAACACTGAAGCTTTCTTT. As protein: CASSLWQGNTEAFF.

This clonotype was seen more than once but under ten times. The chain combines TRBV5-5 with TRBJ2-3; D uncertain. The CDR3 covers 13 residues. Germline V CDR1 and CDR2: SGHKS, YYEKEE (reference sequence). Trimming removed 1 base at V and 0 bases at J, with 3 bases between. This CDR3 reads CASSLYSTDTQYF. CDR3 nucleotide sequence: TGTGCCAGCAGCTTGTACAGCACAGATACGCAGTATTTT.

Ten or more counts support this clonotype. The V gene is TRBV6-5, the J gene TRBJ2-7; D might be TRBD1 or TRBD2, each matching 5 bases. Germline-derived CDR1 and CDR2 are MNHEY and SVGAGI. CDR3 size: 14 residues. V shed 0 bases and J shed 0 bases, with 6 bases lying between them. In nucleotides, the CDR3 is TGTGCCAGCAGTTACTCGAGGGGCTCCTACGAGCAGTACTTC. Its translation: CASSYSRGSYEQYF.

This clonotype was detected ten times or more. The V gene is TRBV20-1, the J gene TRBJ1-5, with a tentative D call TRBD1 (5 bases). CDR3 length: 12 amino acids. Germline CDR1 reads DFQATT; CDR2 reads SNEGSKA (reference sequence). Trimming pared 5 bases from V and 1 base from J, leaving 6 bases between. The CDR3 protein is CSARDSNQPQHF. CDR3 DNA: TGCAGTGCTCGGGACAGCAATCAGCCCCAGCATTTT.

The CDR3 region is CATLDGMNTEAFF. The CDR3 bases are TGTGCCACCTTGGACGGCATGAACACTGAAGCTTTCTTT. The J gene is TRBJ1-1, the V gene TRBV6-2 or TRBV6-3; D is undetermined. The V and J ends lost 10 bases and 0 bases respectively, with 12 bases between them. The CDR3 sequence is 13 residues long. CDR1 MNHEY and CDR2 SVGEGT come from the germline V gene.

This clonotype was picked up a small number of times. The chain links TRBV15 to TRBJ2-3; the D is unclear. Germline CDR1 LNHNV, CDR2 YYDKDF (reference sequence). This CDR3 region has 14 residues. The ends were cut back, 11 bases at V and 0 bases at J, with 15 bases in the middle. The CDR3 coding sequence is TGTGCCGCGCCTTCCACGACTAGCACAGATACGCAGTATTTT. Translating gives CAAPSTTSTDTQYF.

This clonotype was observed a single time. The rearrangement uses TRBV19 and TRBJ2-5, with TRBD2 identical over 7 bases. V lost 5 bases to trimming and J lost 5 bases; unmatched junction nucleotides: 8. Germline CDR1 LNHDA, CDR2 SQIVND (reference sequence). This CDR3 has 14 residues. CDR3 loop: CASSPTGGGETQYF. The CDR3, as DNA: TGTGCCAGTAGTCCAACTGGCGGGGGTGAGACCCAGTACTTC.

This clonotype appeared many times. The J gene is TRBJ2-7, the V gene TRBV18; D gene ambiguous. V shed 4 bases and J shed 0 bases, with 10 bases lying between them. From germline, CDR1 is KGHSH and CDR2 LQKENI. CDR3 length equals 14 residues. The DNA for the CDR3 is TGTGCCAGCTCACTGGAGTGGACCTCCTACGAGCAGTACTTC. Translating gives CASSLEWTSYEQYF. The complete variable domain, with remaining parts taken from reference TRBV18 and TRBJ2-7, reads NAGVMQNPRHLVRRRGQEARLRCSPMKGHSHVYWYRQLPEEGLKFMVYLQKENIIDESGMPKERFSAEFPKEGPSILRIQQVVRGDSAAYFCASSLEWTSYEQYFGPGTRLTVT.

The table lists this clonotype with a few counts. The V gene is TRBV5-4, the J gene TRBJ2-5; no clear D gene. With 1 base removed from V and 3 bases from J, the gap between germline ends came to 16 bases. From germline, CDR1 is SGHNT and CDR2 YYREEE (reference sequence). The CDR3 runs 16 residues. The CDR3 DNA follows: TGTGCCAGCAGCTTGAAGTGGGCGAGTGTAGAAGAGACCCAGTACTTC. Translating it yields CASSLKWASVEETQYF.

This clonotype occurred once. The chain links TRBV9 to TRBJ2-1; D unresolved. The V end was cut by 3 bases, the J end by 9 bases, with 10 bases between. Germline CDR1 reads SGDLS; CDR2 reads YYNGEE. The CDR3 is 12 residues long. For the CDR3, the DNA is TGTGCCAGCAGCGCTGGTGGGCGTGAGCAGTTCTTC. Its translation is CASSAGGREQFF.